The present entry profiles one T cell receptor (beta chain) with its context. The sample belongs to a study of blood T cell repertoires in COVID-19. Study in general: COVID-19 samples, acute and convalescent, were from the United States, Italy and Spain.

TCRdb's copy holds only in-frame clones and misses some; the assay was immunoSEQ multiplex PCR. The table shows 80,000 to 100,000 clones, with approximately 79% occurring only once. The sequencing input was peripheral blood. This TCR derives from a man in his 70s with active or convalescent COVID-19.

CDR3 DNA: TGTGCCAGCAGTTTCGGGACTATAGGAGATACGCAGTATTTT. This sequence encodes CASSFGTIGDTQYF. The chain links TRBV27 to TRBJ2-3; 7 bases agree with TRBD2. CDR3 length equals 14 residues. V was clipped by 3 bases and J by 5 bases; unmatched bases: 5. CDR1 is MNHEY, CDR2 SMNVEV, per germline (reference sequence).